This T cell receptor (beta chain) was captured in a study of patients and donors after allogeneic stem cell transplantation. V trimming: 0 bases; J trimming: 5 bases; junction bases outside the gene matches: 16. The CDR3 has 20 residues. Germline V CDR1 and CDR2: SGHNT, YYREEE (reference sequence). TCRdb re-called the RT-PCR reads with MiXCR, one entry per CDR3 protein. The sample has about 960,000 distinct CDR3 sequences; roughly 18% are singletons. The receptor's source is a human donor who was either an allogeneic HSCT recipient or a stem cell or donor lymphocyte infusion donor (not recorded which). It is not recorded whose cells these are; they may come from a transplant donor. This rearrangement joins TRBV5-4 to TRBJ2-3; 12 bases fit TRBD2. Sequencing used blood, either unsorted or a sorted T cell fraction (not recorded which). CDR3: CASSLGLTSGRIIGIDTQYF. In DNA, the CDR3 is TGTGCCAGCAGCTTGGGATTGACTAGCGGGAGAATCATCGGGATAGATACGCAGTATTTT.